The 6 T cell receptor beta chains in this list originate from one sample, sequenced in a study of CD4 and CD8 cells across lung adenocarcinoma regions. TCRdb processed the PCR reads anew with MiXCR; each CDR3 protein has one entry. The sample contains about 11,000 distinct CDR3 sequences, about 61% of which appear only once. Sequencing was performed on CD8+ T cells from the margin of a lung tumor. Receptors were obtained from a male donor with lung adenocarcinoma. The CD4 and CD8 labels of this study may be unreliable.

This clonotype was recorded a few times. CDR3 DNA sequence: TGTGCCAGCAGTGAAGCGAGTTACGGGGGGGGGACAGATACGCAGTATTTT. This gives the protein CASSEASYGGGTDTQYF. The V gene is TRBV6-1, the J gene TRBJ2-3; the match to TRBD2 covers 8 bases. V was clipped by 0 bases and J by 3 bases; unmatched bases: 8. CDR3 length equals 17 residues. CDR1 is MNHNS and CDR2 is SASEGT in the germline V gene.

This sequence joins TRBV6-1 and TRBJ2-3, with D tentatively TRBD2 (6 bases). Trimming shortened V by 4 bases and J by 1 base, and 15 bases separated the two germline ends. CDR3 length equals 16 residues. Germline CDR1 and CDR2: MNHNS and SASEGT. The CDR3 DNA sequence: TGTGCCAGCAGTGCCACCGGGAGAAGGGGCACAGATACGCAGTATTTT. The encoded protein is CASSATGRRGTDTQYF.

The chain combines TRBV4-1 with TRBJ2-3, with 7 bases aligning to TRBD2. V was pared by 1 base and J by 6 bases, with 4 bases of the junction left unmatched. Germline CDR1 reads MGHRA; CDR2 reads YSYEKL. CDR3 length: 14 amino acids. DNA for the CDR3: TGCGCCAGCAGCCAAGCGACTAGCTTGGATACGCAGTATTTT. Its protein product is CASSQATSLDTQYF.

This clonotype was found many times. V usage is TRBV6-1 and J usage is TRBJ2-1, with 11 bases aligning to TRBD2. The DNA matches TRBJ2-7 better at its end, which makes the J call doubtful. CDR3 size: 21 residues. Looked up from germline, CDR1 is MNHNS and CDR2 is SASEGT. This CDR3 is CASSERADRGVAGGRSYEQYF. Written as DNA, the CDR3 is TGTGCCAGCAGTGAAAGGGCGGATAGGGGGGTAGCGGGAGGGCGGTCCTACGAGCAGTACTTC.

This clonotype was counted a single time. This rearrangement joins TRBV6-1 to TRBJ2-5; no clear D gene. Germline-derived CDR1 and CDR2 are MNHNS and SASEGT. The CDR3 extends over 14 amino acids. Trimming pared 2 bases from V and 1 base from J, leaving 8 bases between. The CDR3 sequence: CASSEWSVQETQYF. Here the CDR3 DNA reads TGTGCCAGCAGTGAATGGTCTGTCCAAGAGACCCAGTACTTC.

A note on this clonotype: A read error may produce the germline difference seen at one junction end. The chain employs TRBV6-1 and TRBJ2-2, with D tentatively TRBD1 or TRBD2 (5 bases each). The CDR3 is made up of 13 amino acids. From germline, CDR1 is MNHNS and CDR2 SASEGT. The CDR3 here is CASRDGVTGALYF. The CDR3 DNA reads as TGTGCCAGCAGGGACGGTGTCACCGGGGCGCTGTATTTT.